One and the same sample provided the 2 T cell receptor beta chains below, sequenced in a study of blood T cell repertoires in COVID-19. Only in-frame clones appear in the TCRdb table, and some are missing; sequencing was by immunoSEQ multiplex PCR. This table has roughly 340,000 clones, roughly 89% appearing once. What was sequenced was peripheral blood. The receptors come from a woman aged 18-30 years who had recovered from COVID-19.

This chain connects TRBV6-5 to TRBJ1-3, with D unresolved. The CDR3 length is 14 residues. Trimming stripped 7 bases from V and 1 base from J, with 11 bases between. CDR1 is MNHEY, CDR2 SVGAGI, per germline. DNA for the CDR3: TGTGCCAGCATAGATACCGATTCTGGAAACACCATATATTTT. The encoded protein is CASIDTDSGNTIYF.

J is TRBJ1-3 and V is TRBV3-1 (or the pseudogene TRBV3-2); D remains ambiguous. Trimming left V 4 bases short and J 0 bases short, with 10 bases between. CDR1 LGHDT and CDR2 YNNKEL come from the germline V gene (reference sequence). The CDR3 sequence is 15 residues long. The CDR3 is CASSLGESSGNTIYF. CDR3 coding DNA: TGTGCCAGCAGCCTCGGGGAGAGCTCTGGAAACACCATATATTTT.